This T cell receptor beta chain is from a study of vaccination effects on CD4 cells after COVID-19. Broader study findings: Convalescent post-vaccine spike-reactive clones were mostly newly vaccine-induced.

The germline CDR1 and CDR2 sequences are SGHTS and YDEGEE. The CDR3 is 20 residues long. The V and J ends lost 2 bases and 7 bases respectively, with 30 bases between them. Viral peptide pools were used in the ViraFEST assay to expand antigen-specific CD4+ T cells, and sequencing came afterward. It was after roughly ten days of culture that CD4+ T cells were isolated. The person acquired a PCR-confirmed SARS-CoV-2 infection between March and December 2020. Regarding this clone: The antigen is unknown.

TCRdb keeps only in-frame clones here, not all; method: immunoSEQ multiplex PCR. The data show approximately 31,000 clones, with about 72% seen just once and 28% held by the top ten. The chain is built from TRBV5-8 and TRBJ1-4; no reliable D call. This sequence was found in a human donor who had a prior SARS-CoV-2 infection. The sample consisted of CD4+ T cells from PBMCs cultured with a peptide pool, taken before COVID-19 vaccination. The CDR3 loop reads CASSFSLFFGPWTGGEKLFF. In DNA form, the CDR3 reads TGTGCCAGCAGCTTTTCTTTATTTTTCGGACCTTGGACCGGCGGTGAAAAACTGTTTTTT.